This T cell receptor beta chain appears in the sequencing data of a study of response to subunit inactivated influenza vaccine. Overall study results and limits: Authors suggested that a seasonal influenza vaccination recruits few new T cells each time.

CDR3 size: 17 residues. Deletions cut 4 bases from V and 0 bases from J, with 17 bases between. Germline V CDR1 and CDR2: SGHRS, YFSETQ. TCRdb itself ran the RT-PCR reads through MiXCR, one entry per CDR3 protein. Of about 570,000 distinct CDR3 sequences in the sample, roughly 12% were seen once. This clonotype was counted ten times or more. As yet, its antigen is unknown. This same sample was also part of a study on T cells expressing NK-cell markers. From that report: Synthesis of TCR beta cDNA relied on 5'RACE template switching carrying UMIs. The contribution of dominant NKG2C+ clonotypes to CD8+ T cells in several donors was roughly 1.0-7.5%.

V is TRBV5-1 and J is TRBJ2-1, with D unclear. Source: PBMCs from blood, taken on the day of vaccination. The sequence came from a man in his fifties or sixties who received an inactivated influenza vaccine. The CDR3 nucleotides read TGCGCCAGCAGCCCGACCAGTCGAGTTACCTCCTACAATGAGCAGTTCTTC. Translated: CASSPTSRVTSYNEQFF.